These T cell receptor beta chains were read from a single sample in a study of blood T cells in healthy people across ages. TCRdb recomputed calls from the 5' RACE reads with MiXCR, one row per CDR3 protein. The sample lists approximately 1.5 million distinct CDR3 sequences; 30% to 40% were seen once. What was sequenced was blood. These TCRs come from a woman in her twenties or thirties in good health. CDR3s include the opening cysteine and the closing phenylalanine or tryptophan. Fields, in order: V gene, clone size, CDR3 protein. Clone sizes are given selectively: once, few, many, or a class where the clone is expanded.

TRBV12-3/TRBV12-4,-,CASLGLSYEQYF
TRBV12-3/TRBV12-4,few,CASSFGTATYEQFF
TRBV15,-,CATSPSGNTDTQYF
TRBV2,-,CASSDERGAITYEQYF
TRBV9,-,CASSVRGGFEETQYF
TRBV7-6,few,CASSLWASELYNEQFF
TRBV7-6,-,CASSLLRGGDNGYTF
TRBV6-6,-,CASSYSTSRGYGYTF
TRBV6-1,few,CASTGQVFGEQFF
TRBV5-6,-,CASSIQGAGPQHF
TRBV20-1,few,CSAVTGTSGRTETQYF
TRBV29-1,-,CSGTTGYGYTF
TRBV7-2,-,CASASYEQYF
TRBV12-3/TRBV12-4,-,CASSLTVEAFF
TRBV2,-,CASSAGGQGVRNEQFF
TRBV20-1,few,CSANLLSSGTRNEQFF
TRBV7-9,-,CASSLLTPGGEKLFF
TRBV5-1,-,CASSLVWSPTDTQYF
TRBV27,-,CASTKGTSGGNEQFF
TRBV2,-,CASGKLEGYEQYF
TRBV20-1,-,CSASRGRGTEAFF
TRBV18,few,CASSPRSGGAVDTQYF
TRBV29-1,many,CSVATGRSYEQYF
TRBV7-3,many,CASSAEGDTQYF
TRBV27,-,CASSFIGGETEAFF
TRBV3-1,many,CASSQRGGTDTQYF
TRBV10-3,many,CAITKAGGNEQFF
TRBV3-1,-,CASSQDQSGGGNTEAFF
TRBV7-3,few,CASSLLAGAQDTQYF
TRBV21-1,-,CASSKACSGRSSYEQYF
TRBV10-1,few,CASSDIPGSGEQYF
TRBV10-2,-,CASSHDLTGEQFF
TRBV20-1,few,CSAINRYNEQFF